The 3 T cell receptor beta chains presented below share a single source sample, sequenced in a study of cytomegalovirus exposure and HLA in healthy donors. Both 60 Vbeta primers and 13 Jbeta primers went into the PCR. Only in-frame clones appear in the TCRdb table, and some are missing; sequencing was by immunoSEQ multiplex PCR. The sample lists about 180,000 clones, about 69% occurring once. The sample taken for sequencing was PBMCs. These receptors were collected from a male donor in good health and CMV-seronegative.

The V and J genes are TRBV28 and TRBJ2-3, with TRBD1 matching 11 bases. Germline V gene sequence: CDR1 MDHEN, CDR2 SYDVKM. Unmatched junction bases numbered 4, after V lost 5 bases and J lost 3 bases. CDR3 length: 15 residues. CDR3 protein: CASSRTGGSTDTQYF. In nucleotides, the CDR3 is TGTGCCAGCAGTCGGACAGGGGGCTCGACAGATACGCAGTATTTT.

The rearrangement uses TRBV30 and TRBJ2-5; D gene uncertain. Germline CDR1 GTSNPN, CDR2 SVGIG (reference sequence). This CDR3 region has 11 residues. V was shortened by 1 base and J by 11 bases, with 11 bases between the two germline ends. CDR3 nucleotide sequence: TGTGCCTGGAGTGCTGGCGACTGGCAGTACTTC. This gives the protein CAWSAGDWQYF.

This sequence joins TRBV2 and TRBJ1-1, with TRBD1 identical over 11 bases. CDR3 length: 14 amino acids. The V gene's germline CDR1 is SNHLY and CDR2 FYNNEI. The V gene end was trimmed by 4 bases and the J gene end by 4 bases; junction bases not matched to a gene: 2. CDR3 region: CASSVGTGGTEAFF. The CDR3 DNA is TGTGCCAGCAGTGTCGGGACAGGGGGCACTGAAGCTTTCTTT.